This T cell receptor (beta chain) was recorded in a study of T cell repertoires in cytomegalovirus infection. Study-wide context: It can be stated that public TCR beta signatures indicated CMV infection as well as a matching HLA type.

TCRdb itself ran the reads through MiXCR, one entry per CDR3 protein. Among approximately 250,000 distinct CDR3 sequences listed, around 8.7% were seen once. General study points: The response measured ex vivo was dominated by TCR beta clonotypes (HLA-C-restricted and CMV-specific). Adding up the frequency of public TCR beta families identified people who carried CMV plus the relevant HLA.

Trimming took off 5 bases at V and 0 bases at J, with 14 bases between the two ends. Germline assignment: CDR1 SGHTA and CDR2 FQGNSA. This CDR3 is built from 15 residues. A remark on this clonotype: Its antigen is unidentified.

The receptor's source is a human donor in good health (CMV status not recorded). Some clones in this sample may be carry-over from other donors' samples. The sequenced sample was PBMCs. The rearrangement uses TRBV7-2 and TRBJ2-7; D is undetermined. The CDR3: CASSPRAGSSYEQYF. CDR3 DNA sequence: TGTGCCAGCAGCCCTCGGGCAGGTAGCTCCTACGAGCAGTACTTC.